The T cell receptor (beta chain) under discussion was sequenced for a study of technical replicates of blood from several donors. TCRdb keeps only in-frame clones here, not all; method: immunoSEQ multiplex PCR. The sample shows about 76,000 clones, roughly 90% of them seen only once. V lost 6 bases and J 0 bases, leaving 12 bases between the germline ends. Germline CDR1 is LNHDA and CDR2 is SQIVND (reference sequence). The CDR3 is made up of 14 amino acids. This clonotype originated in a human donor in good health. The sample taken for sequencing was T cells isolated from PBMCs. This rearrangement joins TRBV19 to TRBJ2-7, with D possibly being TRBD1 (6 bases). Written as DNA, the CDR3 is TGTGCCAGTAGGAGACAAGGGGGCTCCTACGAGCAGTACTTC. It is translated as CASRRQGGSYEQYF.